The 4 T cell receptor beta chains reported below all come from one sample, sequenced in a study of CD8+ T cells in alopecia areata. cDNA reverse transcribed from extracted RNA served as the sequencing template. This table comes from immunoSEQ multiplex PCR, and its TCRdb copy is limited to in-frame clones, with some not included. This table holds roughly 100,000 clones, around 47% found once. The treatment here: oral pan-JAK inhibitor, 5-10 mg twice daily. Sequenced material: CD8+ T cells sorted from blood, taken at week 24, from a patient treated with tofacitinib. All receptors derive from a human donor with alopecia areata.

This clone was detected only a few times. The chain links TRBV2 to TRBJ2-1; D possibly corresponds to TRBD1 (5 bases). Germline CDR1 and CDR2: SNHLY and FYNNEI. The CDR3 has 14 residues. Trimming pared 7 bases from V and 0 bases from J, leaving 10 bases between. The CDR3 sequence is CASKLRGSYNEQFF. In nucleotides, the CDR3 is TGTGCCAGCAAGCTTAGGGGCTCCTACAATGAGCAGTTCTTC.

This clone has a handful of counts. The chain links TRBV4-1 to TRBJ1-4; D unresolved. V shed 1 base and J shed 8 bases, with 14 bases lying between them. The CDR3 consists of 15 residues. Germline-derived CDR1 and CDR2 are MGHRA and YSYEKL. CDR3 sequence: CASSQVASGGEKLFF. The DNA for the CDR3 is TGCGCCAGCAGCCAAGTTGCTTCAGGAGGAGAAAAACTGTTTTTT.

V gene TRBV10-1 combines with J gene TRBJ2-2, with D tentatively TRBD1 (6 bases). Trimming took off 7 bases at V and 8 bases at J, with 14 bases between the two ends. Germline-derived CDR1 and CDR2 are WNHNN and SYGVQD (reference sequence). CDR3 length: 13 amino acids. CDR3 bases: TGCGCCAGCATGGGACACCTCGGTGGGGAGCTGTTTTTT. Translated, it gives CASMGHLGGELFF.

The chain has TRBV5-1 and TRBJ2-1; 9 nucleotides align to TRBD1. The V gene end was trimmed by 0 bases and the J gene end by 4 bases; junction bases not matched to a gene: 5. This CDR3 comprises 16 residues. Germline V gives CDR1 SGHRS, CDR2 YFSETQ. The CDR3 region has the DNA TGCGCCAGCAGCTTGGGGGACAGGGTTGTTTACAATGAGCAGTTCTTC. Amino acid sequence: CASSLGDRVVYNEQFF.